The 21 T cell receptor beta chains below come from one sample, sequenced in a study of blood T cell repertoires in COVID-19. TCRdb's copy holds only in-frame clones and misses some; the assay was immunoSEQ multiplex PCR. Here the sample spans over 90,000 clones, roughly 80% being singletons. Sequenced sample: peripheral blood. The receptors derive from a human donor in a cohort sampled during active COVID-19.

The chain has TRBV9 and TRBJ2-1, with D possibly being TRBD1 (5 bases). There are 14 residues in the CDR3. Germline assignment: CDR1 SGDLS and CDR2 YYNGEE. V was trimmed by 0 bases and J by 8 bases, leaving 12 bases between them. The CDR3 loop is CASSVGTGFDEQFF. The CDR3 nucleotides read TGTGCCAGCAGCGTAGGAACAGGTTTCGATGAGCAGTTCTTC.

This clone was recorded once. The genes are TRBV5-1 and TRBJ2-7; maybe TRBD2 (5 bases). V lost 0 bases, J lost 3 bases, and 10 bases lay in between. Germline-derived CDR1 and CDR2 are SGHRS and YFSETQ. The CDR3 consists of 14 residues. DNA for the CDR3: TGCGCCAGCAGCTTGGTTTCGGGGTACTACGAGCAGTACTTC. It encodes CASSLVSGYYEQYF.

This clone was recorded a few times. This chain uses TRBV7-3 with TRBJ2-1; TRBD2 might be the D (5 bases). The CDR3 runs to 15 residues. The germline V gene has CDR1 SGHTA and CDR2 FQGTGA. Trimming took 2 bases from V and 3 from J, leaving 11 bases between them. The CDR3 loop reads CASSLSASSYNEQFF. In DNA form, the CDR3 reads TGTGCCAGCAGCTTATCGGCTAGCAGCTACAATGAGCAGTTCTTC. Full variable domain (rest looked up from reference TRBV7-3 and TRBJ2-1): GAGVSQTPSNKVTEKGKYVELRCDPISGHTALYWYRQSLGQGPEFLIYFQGTGAADDSGLPNDRFFAVRPEGSVSTLKIQRTERGDSAVYLCASSLSASSYNEQFFGPGTRLTVL.

Only a few counts were recorded for this clone. The chain couples TRBV11-1 to TRBJ1-2; no clear D gene. The V end lost 1 base, the J end lost 2 bases, and 11 bases lay between the germline ends. This CDR3 comprises 15 residues. In germline, CDR1 is SGHAT, CDR2 FQDESV (reference sequence). The CDR3 protein is CASSLVEDWNYGYTF. Written as DNA, the CDR3 is TGTGCCAGCAGCTTAGTTGAGGACTGGAACTATGGCTACACCTTC. The full variable domain, rest sourced from reference TRBV11-1 and TRBJ1-2, is EAEVAQSPRYKITEKSQAVAFWCDPISGHATLYWYRQILGQGPELLVQFQDESVVDDSQLPKDRFSAERLKGVDSTLKIQPAELGDSAMYLCASSLVEDWNYGYTFGSGTRLTVV.

The chain has TRBV9 and TRBJ1-2, with 7 bases lining up with TRBD1. This CDR3 comprises 13 residues. V was clipped by 3 bases and J by 7 bases; unmatched bases: 6. CDR1 is SGDLS, CDR2 YYNGEE, per germline. CDR3 coding DNA: TGTGCCAGCAGCGACCAGACAGGGTCTGGCTACACCTTC. Translation gives CASSDQTGSGYTF.

This clone was counted only a few times. The CDR3 loop is CASSDVSWASGGENIQYF. CDR3 nucleotides: TGTGCCAGCAGTGACGTATCTTGGGCTAGCGGGGGGGAAAACATTCAGTACTTC. The rearrangement uses TRBV2 and TRBJ2-4, with TRBD2 matching 12 bases. Losses at the gene ends were 3 bases for V and 5 bases for J; bases not matched to a gene: 11. Germline CDR1 reads SNHLY; CDR2 reads FYNNEI. This CDR3 comprises 18 residues.

The chain has TRBV19 and TRBJ2-3; TRBD1 might be the D (5 bases). The CDR3 loop spans 14 amino acids. Trimming cost V 5 bases and J 6 bases, with 15 bases left between them. The V gene's germline CDR1 is LNHDA and CDR2 SQIVND (reference sequence). This CDR3 is CASSPRWSGDTQYF. CDR3 bases: TGTGCCAGTAGTCCAAGGTGGTCAGGGGATACGCAGTATTTT. Supplemented by reference TRBV19 and TRBJ2-3, the full variable domain reads DGGITQSPKYLFRKEGQNVTLSCEQNLNHDAMYWYRQDPGQGLRLIYYSQIVNDFQKGDIAEGYSVSREKKESFPLTVTSAQKNPTAFYLCASSPRWSGDTQYFGPGTRLTVL.

This clone appeared a few times. In DNA, the CDR3 is TGTGCCAGCAGCCGAGGGTTGGCGAATTCACCCCTCCACTTT. This translates into CASSRGLANSPLHF. The V and J genes are TRBV14 and TRBJ1-6; D is unclear. The CDR3 is made up of 14 amino acids. Germline CDR1 and CDR2: SGHDN and FVKESK. V lost 4 bases, J lost 7 bases, and 11 bases lay in between. The whole variable domain, remainder taken from reference TRBV14 and TRBJ1-6, is EAGVTQFPSHSVIEKGQTVTLRCDPISGHDNLYWYRRVMGKEIKFLLHFVKESKQDESGMPNNRFLAERTGGTYSTLKVQPAELEDSGVYFCASSRGLANSPLHFGNGTRLTVT.

The CDR3: CASSYSQLAGFLTF. CDR3 in DNA: TGTGCCAGCAGTTACTCTCAACTAGCGGGGTTCCTGACTTTC. The chain carries TRBV6-5 and TRBJ2-6, with 10 nucleotides matching TRBD2. The V segment lost 0 bases and the J segment 14 bases; nucleotides outside the gene matches: 4. The CDR3 runs 14 residues. Germline CDR1 MNHEY, CDR2 SVGAGI.

The gene calls are TRBV12-5 and TRBJ1-6, with D perhaps matching TRBD1 (6 bases). The CDR3 is made up of 16 amino acids. Trimming cost V 1 base and J 6 bases, with 13 bases left between them. Germline assignment: CDR1 LGHNT and CDR2 FRNRAP. The CDR3 region is CASGLEAGAPNSPLHF. CDR3 DNA sequence: TGTGCTAGTGGTTTGGAAGCAGGGGCTCCTAATTCACCCCTCCACTTT.

The rearrangement uses TRBV19 and TRBJ1-4, with D possibly matching TRBD1 (5 bases). The germline V gene has CDR1 LNHDA and CDR2 SQIVND (reference sequence). V lost 7 bases, J lost 5 bases, and 17 bases lay in between. This CDR3 spans 15 amino acids. CDR3 residues: CASTPQWGRNEKLFF. CDR3 sequence (DNA): TGTGCCAGTACCCCCCAGTGGGGGAGGAATGAAAAACTGTTTTTT.

V is TRBV6-5 and J is TRBJ1-2, with a possible D match to TRBD1 (6 bases). V was shortened by 2 bases and J by 7 bases, with 17 bases between the two germline ends. The CDR3 has 15 amino acids. Germline CDR1 and CDR2: MNHEY and SVGAGI. The CDR3 DNA reads TGTGCCAGCAGTTACCTCGCGGGTGGGGGCAGTGGCTACACCTTC. Protein: CASSYLAGGGSGYTF.

The rearrangement joins TRBV13 to TRBJ1-6; the D gene is possibly TRBD1 (5 bases). Trimming took 7 bases from V and 7 from J, leaving 14 bases between them. Per the germline V gene, CDR1 is PRHDT and CDR2 is FYEKMQ (reference sequence). CDR3 size: 14 residues. The CDR3 protein is CASTHGGDNSPLHF. For the CDR3, the DNA is TGTGCCAGCACCCATGGGGGGGACAATTCACCCCTCCACTTT. Filled out from reference TRBV13 and TRBJ1-6, the complete variable domain reads AAGVIQSPRHLIKEKRETATLKCYPIPRHDTVYWYQQGPGQDPQFLISFYEKMQSDKGSIPDRFSAQQFSDYHSELNMSSLELGDSALYFCASTHGGDNSPLHFGNGTRLTVT.

This clone appeared a single time. In DNA form, the CDR3 reads TGTGCCAGTATCCCCTCCGGGGTCTCCGTAGAAAAACTGTTTTTT. It specifies CASIPSGVSVEKLFF. The chain uses TRBV19 and TRBJ1-4; D not resolved. The germline V and J ends were trimmed by 7 bases and 8 bases, with 20 bases remaining between them. CDR1 and CDR2 (germline): LNHDA, SQIVND (reference sequence). The CDR3 contains 15 residues. The full variable domain, its missing parts supplied by reference TRBV19 and TRBJ1-4, is DGGITQSPKYLFRKEGQNVTLSCEQNLNHDAMYWYRQDPGQGLRLIYYSQIVNDFQKGDIAEGYSVSREKKESFPLTVTSAQKNPTAFYLCASIPSGVSVEKLFFGSGTQLSVL.

The chain couples TRBV5-1 to TRBJ2-7; D perhaps matches TRBD1 (6 bases). The CDR3 is 14 residues long. Per germline, CDR1 SGHRS and CDR2 YFSETQ. The germline V and J ends were trimmed by 2 bases and 4 bases, with 13 bases remaining between them. CDR3 nucleotides: TGCGCCAGCAGCTTCGCCGGGACAACTTACGAGCAGTACTTC. Translated: CASSFAGTTYEQYF.

The chain carries TRBV3-1 (or the pseudogene TRBV3-2) and TRBJ1-3, with 8 nucleotides matching TRBD1. V shed 4 bases, J shed 0 bases, and the junction held 5 bases outside the gene matches. The CDR3 sequence is 16 residues long. Per the germline V gene, CDR1 is LGHDT and CDR2 is YNNKEL (reference sequence). CDR3 region: CASSRGQAYSGNTIYF. CDR3 sequence (DNA): TGTGCCAGCAGCCGGGGACAGGCCTACTCTGGAAACACCATATATTTT.

The chain couples TRBV28 to TRBJ2-1, with a possible D match to TRBD2 (5 bases). This CDR3 is built from 15 residues. The germline CDR1 and CDR2 sequences are MDHEN and SYDVKM. Trimming pared 1 base from V and 8 bases from J, leaving 15 bases between. Written as DNA, the CDR3 is TGTGCCAGCAGTTTATACCTAGCCAACCTTTATGAGCAGTTCTTC. Translating it yields CASSLYLANLYEQFF.

J is TRBJ1-2 and V is TRBV7-2; D is ambiguous. CDR1 and CDR2 (germline): SGHTA, FQGNSA. The CDR3 length is 13 residues. V was clipped by 5 bases and J by 8 bases, with 15 bases between them. The CDR3 nucleotides are TGTGCCAGCAGCCAAGGCCGGCCGGGGGGCTACACCTTC. Amino acid sequence: CASSQGRPGGYTF.

This sequence joins TRBV6-5 and TRBJ1-1; D unresolved. V gave up 5 bases and J gave up 2 bases, with 9 bases separating them. The CDR3 is made up of 13 amino acids. Germline CDR1 reads MNHEY; CDR2 reads SVGAGI. Here the CDR3 reads CASSIHTNTEAFF. The CDR3 bases are TGTGCCAGCAGTATACACACAAACACTGAAGCTTTCTTT.

The chain recombines TRBV24-1 with TRBJ2-2; a weak D match, TRBD2 (6 bases). This CDR3 comprises 13 residues. Trimming pared 9 bases from V and 2 bases from J, leaving 9 bases between. CDR1 and CDR2 (germline): KGHDR, SFDVKD. CDR3 nucleotides: TGTGCCACCGGGGGACTCAACACCGGGGAGCTGTTTTTT. It specifies CATGGLNTGELFF.

The gene calls are TRBV7-2 and TRBJ2-3; 14 nucleotides line up with TRBD2. Germline assignment: CDR1 SGHTA and CDR2 FQGNSA. CDR3 length: 17 amino acids. Trimming cost V 5 bases and J 2 bases; bases outside gene matches: 6. CDR3 sequence: CASSPRLAGGSTDTQYF. The CDR3 coding sequence is TGTGCCAGCAGCCCGCGACTAGCGGGGGGGTCCACAGATACGCAGTATTTT.